The present T cell receptor beta chain was sequenced within a study of cytomegalovirus exposure and HLA in healthy donors. This clone was detected only a few times. The antigen remains undetermined. 13 Jbeta primers and 60 Vbeta primers were used for the PCR. The method was immunoSEQ multiplex PCR; TCRdb's version includes in-frame clones alone and lacks a portion of them. The sample comprises 100,000 to 120,000 clones, around 15% of which are singletons, and roughly 0.89% rests with the top ten. The CDR3 is 17 residues long. Trimming removed 0 bases at V and 4 bases at J, with 18 bases between. Study-level points and caveats: Among the sequence variants, a highly shared cluster was likely an artifact of sequencing. Later on, analysis showed that most CMV-associated TCR beta chains appeared to be HLA-restricted. According to the study, roughly 160 TCR beta chains were cytomegalovirus-associated.

V and J are TRBV5-3 and TRBJ2-3; perhaps TRBD2 as D (7 bases). Being an ORF, TRBV5-3 has a function that is uncertain. Source material: PBMCs. This receptor was taken from a female donor in good health and CMV-seronegative. Here the CDR3 DNA reads TGTGCCAGAAGCTTGGTGGACCCGGGGGGCGGTGCAGATACGCAGTATTTT. It codes for CARSLVDPGGGADTQYF.